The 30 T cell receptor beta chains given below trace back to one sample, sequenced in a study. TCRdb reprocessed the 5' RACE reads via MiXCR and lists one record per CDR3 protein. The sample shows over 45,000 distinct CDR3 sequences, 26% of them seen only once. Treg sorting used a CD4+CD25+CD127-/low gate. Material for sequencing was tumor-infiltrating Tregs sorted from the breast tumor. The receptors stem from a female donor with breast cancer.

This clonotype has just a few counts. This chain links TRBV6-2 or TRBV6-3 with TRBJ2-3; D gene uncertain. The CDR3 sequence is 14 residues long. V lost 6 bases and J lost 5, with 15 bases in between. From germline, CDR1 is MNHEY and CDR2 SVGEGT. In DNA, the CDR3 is TGTGCCAGCAGCCCCGTGGATACATTAGATACGCAGTATTTT. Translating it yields CASSPVDTLDTQYF.

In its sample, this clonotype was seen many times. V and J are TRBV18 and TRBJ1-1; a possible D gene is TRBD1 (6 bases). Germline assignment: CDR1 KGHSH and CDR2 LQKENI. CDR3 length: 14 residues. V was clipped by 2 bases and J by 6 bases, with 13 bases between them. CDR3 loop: CASSPSQGQSEAFF. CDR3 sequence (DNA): TGTGCCAGCTCACCAAGTCAGGGGCAATCTGAAGCTTTCTTT.

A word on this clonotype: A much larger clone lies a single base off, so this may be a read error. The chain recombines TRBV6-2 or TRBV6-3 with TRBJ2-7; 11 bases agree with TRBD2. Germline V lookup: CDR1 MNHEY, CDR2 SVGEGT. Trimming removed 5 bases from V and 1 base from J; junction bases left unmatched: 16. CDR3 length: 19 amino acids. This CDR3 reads CASSLELAGGLPTSYEQYF. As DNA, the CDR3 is TGTGCCAGCAGTCTCGAGCTAGCGGGAGGCCTACCCACGTCCTACGAGCAGTACTTC.

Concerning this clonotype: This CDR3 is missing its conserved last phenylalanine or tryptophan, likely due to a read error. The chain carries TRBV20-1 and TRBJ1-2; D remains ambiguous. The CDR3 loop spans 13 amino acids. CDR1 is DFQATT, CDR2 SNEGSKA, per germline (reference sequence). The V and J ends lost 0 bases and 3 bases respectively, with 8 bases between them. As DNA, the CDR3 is TGCAGTGCTAGAGAGGACCGAGACTATGGCTACACCGTC. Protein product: CSAREDRDYGYTV.

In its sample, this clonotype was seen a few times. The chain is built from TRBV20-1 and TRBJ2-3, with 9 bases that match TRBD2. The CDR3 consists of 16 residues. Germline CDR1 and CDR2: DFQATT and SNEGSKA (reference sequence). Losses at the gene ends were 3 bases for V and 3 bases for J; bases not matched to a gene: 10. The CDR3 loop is CSASTLAGQVTDTQYF. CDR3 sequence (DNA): TGCAGTGCTAGTACGCTAGCGGGACAAGTGACAGATACGCAGTATTTT.

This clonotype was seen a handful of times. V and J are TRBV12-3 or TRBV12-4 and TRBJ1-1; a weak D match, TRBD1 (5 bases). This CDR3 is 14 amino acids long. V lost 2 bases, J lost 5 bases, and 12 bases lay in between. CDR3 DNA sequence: TGTGCCAGCAGTTTAATGGAGGGGTGGACTGAAGCTTTCTTT. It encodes CASSLMEGWTEAFF.

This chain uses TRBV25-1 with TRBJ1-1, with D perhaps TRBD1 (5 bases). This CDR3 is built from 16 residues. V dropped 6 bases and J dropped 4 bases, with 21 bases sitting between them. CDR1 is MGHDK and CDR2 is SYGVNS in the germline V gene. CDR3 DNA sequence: TGTGCCAGCAGCCCTCGAGGTCGGGGCGTCGGCACTGAAGCTTTCTTT. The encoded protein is CASSPRGRGVGTEAFF.

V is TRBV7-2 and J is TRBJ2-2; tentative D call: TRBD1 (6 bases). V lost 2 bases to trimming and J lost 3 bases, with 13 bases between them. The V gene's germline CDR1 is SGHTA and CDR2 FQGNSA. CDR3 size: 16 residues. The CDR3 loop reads CASSLYGQTYTGELFF. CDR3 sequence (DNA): TGTGCCAGCAGCTTATACGGACAGACCTACACCGGGGAGCTGTTTTTT.

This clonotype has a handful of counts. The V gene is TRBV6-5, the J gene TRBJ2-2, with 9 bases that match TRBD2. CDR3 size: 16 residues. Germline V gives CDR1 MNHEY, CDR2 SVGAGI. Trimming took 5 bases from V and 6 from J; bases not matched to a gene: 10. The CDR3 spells CASSRRGGAGSGELFF. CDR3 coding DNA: TGTGCCAGCAGTCGTCGCGGGGGGGCCGGTTCCGGGGAGCTGTTTTTT.

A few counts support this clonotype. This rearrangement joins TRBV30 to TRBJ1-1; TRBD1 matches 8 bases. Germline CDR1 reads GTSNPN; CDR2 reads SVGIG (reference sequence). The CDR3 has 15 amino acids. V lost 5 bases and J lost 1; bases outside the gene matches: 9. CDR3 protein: CAWRQGAHRNTEAFF. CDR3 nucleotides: TGTGCCTGGCGGCAGGGGGCCCATCGGAACACTGAAGCTTTCTTT.

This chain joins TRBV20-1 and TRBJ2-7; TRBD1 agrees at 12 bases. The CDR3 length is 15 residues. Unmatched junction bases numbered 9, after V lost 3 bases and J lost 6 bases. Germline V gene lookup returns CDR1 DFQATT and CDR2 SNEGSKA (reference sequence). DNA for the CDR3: TGCAGTGCTAGGCCTTGGGGGACAGGGGGCGCCGAGCAGTACTTC. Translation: CSARPWGTGGAEQYF.

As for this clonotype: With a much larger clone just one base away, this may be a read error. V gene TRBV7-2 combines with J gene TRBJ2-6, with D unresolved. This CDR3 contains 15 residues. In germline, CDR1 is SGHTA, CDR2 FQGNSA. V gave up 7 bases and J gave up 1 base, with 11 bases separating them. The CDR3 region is CASTLAVSGANVLTF. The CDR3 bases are TGTGCCAGCACTTTAGCCGTGTCTGGGGCCAACGTCCTGACTTTC.

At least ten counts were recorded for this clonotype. The CDR3 region has the DNA TGTGCCAGCAGGGGAGTCGCTGGGGCCAACGTCCTGACTTTC. It yields the protein CASRGVAGANVLTF. V and J are TRBV28 and TRBJ2-6; possible D gene TRBD2, 5 bases. V dropped 6 bases and J dropped 2 bases, with 8 bases sitting between them. Germline assignment: CDR1 MDHEN and CDR2 SYDVKM. There are 14 residues in the CDR3.

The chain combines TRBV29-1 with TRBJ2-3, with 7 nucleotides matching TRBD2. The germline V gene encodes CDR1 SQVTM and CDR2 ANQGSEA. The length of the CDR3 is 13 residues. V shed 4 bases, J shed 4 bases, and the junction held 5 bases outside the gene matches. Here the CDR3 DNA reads TGCAGCGTTGGATCGGGAGGTGCAGATACGCAGTATTTT. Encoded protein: CSVGSGGADTQYF.

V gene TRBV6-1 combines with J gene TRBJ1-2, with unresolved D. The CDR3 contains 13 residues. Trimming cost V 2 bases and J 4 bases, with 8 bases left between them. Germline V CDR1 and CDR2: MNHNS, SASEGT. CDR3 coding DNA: TGTGCCAGCAGTGAAAGGGCAACCTATGGCTACACCTTC. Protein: CASSERATYGYTF.

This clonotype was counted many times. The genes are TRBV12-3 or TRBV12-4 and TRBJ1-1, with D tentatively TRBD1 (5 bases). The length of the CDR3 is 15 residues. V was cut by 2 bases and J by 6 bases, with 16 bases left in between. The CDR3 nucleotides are TGTGCCAGCAGTTTATGGGGGTCCTTTCACGCTGAAGCTTTCTTT. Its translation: CASSLWGSFHAEAFF.

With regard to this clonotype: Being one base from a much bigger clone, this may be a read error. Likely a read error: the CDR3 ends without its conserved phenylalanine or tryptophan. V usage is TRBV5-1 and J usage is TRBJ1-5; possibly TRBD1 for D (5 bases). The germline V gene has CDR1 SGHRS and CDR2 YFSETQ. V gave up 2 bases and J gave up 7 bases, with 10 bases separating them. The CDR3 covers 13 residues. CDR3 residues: CASSFGGGQPQHY. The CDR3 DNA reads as TGCGCCAGCAGCTTTGGGGGAGGACAGCCCCAGCATTAT.

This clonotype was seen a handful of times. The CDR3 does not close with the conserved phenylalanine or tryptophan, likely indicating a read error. The CDR3 here is CASSDDSAARYYEQYL. CDR3 DNA: TGTGCCAGCAGTGATGACTCGGCGGCCCGATACTACGAGCAGTACTTA. The chain joins TRBV6-1 to TRBJ2-7; D is unclear. This CDR3 has 16 amino acids. Per the germline V gene, CDR1 is MNHNS and CDR2 is SASEGT. V lost 3 bases and J lost 3, with 18 bases in between.

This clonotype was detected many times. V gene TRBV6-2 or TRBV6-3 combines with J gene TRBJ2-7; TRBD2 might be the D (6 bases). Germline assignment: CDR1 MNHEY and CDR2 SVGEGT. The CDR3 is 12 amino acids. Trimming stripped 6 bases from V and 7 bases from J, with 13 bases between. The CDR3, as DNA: TGTGCCAGCAGCATGGGACTGTCGGAGCAGTACTTC. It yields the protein CASSMGLSEQYF.

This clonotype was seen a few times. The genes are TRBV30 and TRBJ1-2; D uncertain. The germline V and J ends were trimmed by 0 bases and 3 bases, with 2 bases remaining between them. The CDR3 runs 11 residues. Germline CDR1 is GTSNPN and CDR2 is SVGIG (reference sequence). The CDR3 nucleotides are TGTGCCTGGAGTGTAGACTATGGCTACACCTTC. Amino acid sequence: CAWSVDYGYTF.

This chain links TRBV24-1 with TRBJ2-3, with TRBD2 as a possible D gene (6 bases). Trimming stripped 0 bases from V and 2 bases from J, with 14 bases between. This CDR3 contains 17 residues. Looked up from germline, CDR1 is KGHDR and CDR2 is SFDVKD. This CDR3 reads CATSDLQGTGSTDTQYF. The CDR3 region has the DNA TGTGCCACCAGTGATTTGCAAGGGACTGGTTCCACAGATACGCAGTATTTT.

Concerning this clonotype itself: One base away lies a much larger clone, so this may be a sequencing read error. In nucleotides, the CDR3 is TGCGCCGGCAGCCAAGAAGGCAGGCCAAACTATGGCTACACCTTC. It translates to CAGSQEGRPNYGYTF. The gene calls are TRBV4-1 and TRBJ1-2; D gene uncertain. The CDR3 runs to 15 residues. Germline CDR1 MGHRA, CDR2 YSYEKL.

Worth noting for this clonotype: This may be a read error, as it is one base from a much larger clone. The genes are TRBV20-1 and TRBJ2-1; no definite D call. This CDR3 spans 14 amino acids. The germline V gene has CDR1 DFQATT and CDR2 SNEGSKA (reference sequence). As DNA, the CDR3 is TGCAGTGCTAGAGAGATAGTAGGATTGGATGAGCAGCTCTTC. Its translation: CSAREIVGLDEQLF.

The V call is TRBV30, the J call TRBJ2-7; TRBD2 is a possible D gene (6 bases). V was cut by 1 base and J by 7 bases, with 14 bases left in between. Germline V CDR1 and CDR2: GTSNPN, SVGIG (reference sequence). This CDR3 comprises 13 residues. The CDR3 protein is CAWSGGLEGEQYF. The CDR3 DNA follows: TGTGCCTGGAGTGGGGGATTGGAGGGAGAGCAGTACTTC.

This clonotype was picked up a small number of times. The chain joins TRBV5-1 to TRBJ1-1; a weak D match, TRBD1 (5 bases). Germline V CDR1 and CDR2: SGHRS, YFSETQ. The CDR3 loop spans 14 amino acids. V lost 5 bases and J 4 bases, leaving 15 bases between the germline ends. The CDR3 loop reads CASRQAILGTEAFF. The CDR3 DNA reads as TGCGCCAGCAGACAGGCCATACTAGGCACTGAAGCTTTCTTT. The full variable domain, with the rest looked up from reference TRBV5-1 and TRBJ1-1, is KAGVTQTPRYLIKTRGQQVTLSCSPISGHRSVSWYQQTPGQGLQFLFEYFSETQRNKGNFPGRFSGRQFSNSRSEMNVSTLELGDSALYLCASRQAILGTEAFFGQGTRLTVV.

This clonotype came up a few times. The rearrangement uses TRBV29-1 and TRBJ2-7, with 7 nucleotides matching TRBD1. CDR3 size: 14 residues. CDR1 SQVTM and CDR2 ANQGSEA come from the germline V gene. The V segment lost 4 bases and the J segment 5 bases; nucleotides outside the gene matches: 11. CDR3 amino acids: CSVVGATGFHEQYF. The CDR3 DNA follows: TGCAGCGTTGTTGGGGCGACAGGGTTCCACGAGCAGTACTTC.

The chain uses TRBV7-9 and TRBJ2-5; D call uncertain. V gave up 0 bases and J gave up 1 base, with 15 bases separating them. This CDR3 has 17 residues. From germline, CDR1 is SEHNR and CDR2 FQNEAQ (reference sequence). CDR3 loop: CASSLARWWQSQETQYF. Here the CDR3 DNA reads TGTGCCAGCAGCTTAGCCCGCTGGTGGCAGAGCCAAGAGACCCAGTACTTC.

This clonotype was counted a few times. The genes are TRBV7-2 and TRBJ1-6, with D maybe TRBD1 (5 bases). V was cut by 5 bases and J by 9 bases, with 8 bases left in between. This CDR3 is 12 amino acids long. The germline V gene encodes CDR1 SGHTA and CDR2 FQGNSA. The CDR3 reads CASSTGTSPLHF. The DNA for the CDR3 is TGTGCCAGCAGCACCGGGACTTCACCCCTCCACTTT.

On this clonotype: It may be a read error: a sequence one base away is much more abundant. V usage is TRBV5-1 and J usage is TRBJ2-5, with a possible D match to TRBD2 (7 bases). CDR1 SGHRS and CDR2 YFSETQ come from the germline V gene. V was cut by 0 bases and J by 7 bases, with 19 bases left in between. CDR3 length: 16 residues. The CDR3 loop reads CASSLGSGTRDVTQYF. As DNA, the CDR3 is TGCGCCAGCAGCTTGGGAAGCGGGACAAGGGATGTGACCCAGTACTTC.

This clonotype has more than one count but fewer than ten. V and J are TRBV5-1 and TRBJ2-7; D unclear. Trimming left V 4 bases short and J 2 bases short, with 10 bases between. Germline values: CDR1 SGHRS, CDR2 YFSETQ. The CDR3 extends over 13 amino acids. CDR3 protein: CASSISTAYEQYF. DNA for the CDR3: TGCGCCAGCAGCATATCAACAGCCTACGAGCAGTACTTC.